This T cell receptor (beta chain) comes out of a study of T cells in Graves' hyperthyroidism and ophthalmopathy. Thyroid ultrasound, orbital computed tomography, clinical symptoms, and serum thyroxine and TRAb underpinned diagnoses. Isolation of PBMCs was performed on about 10 ml fresh peripheral blood. RNA transcripts were the template for amplifying TCR beta CDR3 regions. The TCR CDR3 was amplified in a first-round RT-PCR using the HTBI primer set. TCRdb reanalysed the multiplex PCR reads using MiXCR and keeps one entry per CDR3 protein. The sample has fewer than 850,000 distinct CDR3 sequences; 17% are singletons. CDR1 and CDR2 from the germline V gene are DFQATT and SNEGSKA (reference sequence). This CDR3 spans 13 amino acids. The V gene end was trimmed by 3 bases and the J gene end by 3 bases; junction bases not matched to a gene: 2. This clonotype was seen ten or more times. Antigen specificity is unknown.

Study-level findings and limits: Blood samples included most of the expanded thyroid clonotypes exceeding 0.001.

This sequence joins TRBV20-1 and TRBJ2-5; 9 nucleotides align to TRBD2. This receptor was identified in a man aged 50-60 years with Graves' hyperthyroidism. The material sequenced was blood. In DNA form, the CDR3 reads TGCAGTGCTAGGGCTAGCGGGAAAGAGACCCAGTACTTC. Its translation: CSARASGKETQYF.